These 32 T cell receptor beta chains came from one sample sequenced in a study of cytomegalovirus exposure and HLA in healthy donors. The PCR ran on 60 Vbeta and 13 Jbeta primers. Libraries were prepared by immunoSEQ multiplex PCR; TCRdb keeps only in-frame clonotypes and omits some of them. This table has fewer than 200,000 clones, roughly four fifths appearing once. The specimen sequenced was PBMCs. These receptors came from a man aged 50 or older in good health and CMV-seropositive.

The genes are TRBV7-6 and TRBJ2-3, with TRBD2 matching over 14 bases. The CDR3 loop spans 16 amino acids. CDR1 is SGHVS, CDR2 FNYEAQ, per germline. V lost 5 bases to trimming and J lost 3 bases; unmatched junction nucleotides: 4. The CDR3 region has the DNA TGTGCCAGCAGCCGACTAGCGGGGGGGCTTACAGATACGCAGTATTTT. Its translation is CASSRLAGGLTDTQYF.

The chain couples TRBV5-1 to TRBJ1-5; D is perhaps TRBD1 (6 bases). Trimming cost V 1 base and J 0 bases, with 8 bases left between them. CDR1 and CDR2 (germline): SGHRS, YFSETQ. CDR3 length equals 15 residues. CDR3 loop: CASSLQGSSNQPQHF. The DNA of the CDR3 is TGCGCCAGCAGCTTGCAGGGGAGTAGCAATCAGCCCCAGCATTTT.

The chain is built from TRBV5-1 and TRBJ2-7; 12 nucleotides line up with TRBD1. With V trimmed by 4 bases and J by 5 bases, 4 bases remained unmatched. Per the germline V gene, CDR1 is SGHRS and CDR2 is YFSETQ. This CDR3 has 14 amino acids. This CDR3 is CASSPGQGANEQYF. The CDR3 nucleotides are TGCGCCAGCAGCCCGGGACAGGGGGCCAACGAGCAGTACTTC.

This rearrangement joins TRBV14 to TRBJ1-3; the D is unclear. Trimming removed 0 bases at V and 6 bases at J, with 6 bases between. The CDR3 is 13 residues long. CDR1 and CDR2 (germline): SGHDN, FVKESK. The DNA for the CDR3 is TGTGCCAGCAGCCAAGATTCAGTAAACACCATATATTTT. Translated: CASSQDSVNTIYF.

This clone came up once. This chain uses TRBV6-5 with TRBJ1-2; no clear D. Per germline, CDR1 MNHEY and CDR2 SVGAGI. This CDR3 comprises 13 residues. The V gene lost 5 bases and the J gene lost 8 bases, with 15 bases spanning the gap. The CDR3 DNA reads as TGTGCCAGCAGTGAGGTCATTTCTTCGGGCTACACCTTC. Protein sequence: CASSEVISSGYTF.

This clone turned up a few times. The V gene is TRBV5-4, the J gene TRBJ1-4, with D hard to call. Germline lookup yields CDR1 SGHNT and CDR2 YYREEE (reference sequence). The CDR3 is 14 amino acids. The V end was cut by 4 bases, the J end by 6 bases, with 13 bases between. CDR3 residues: CASSQLNGDEKLFF. The CDR3 region has the DNA TGTGCCAGCAGCCAACTGAACGGAGATGAAAAACTGTTTTTT.

The gene calls are TRBV18 and TRBJ1-6; 7 bases are a match to TRBD1. V dropped 0 bases and J dropped 3; count of bases not matched to a gene: 2. This CDR3 is built from 16 residues. Germline assignment: CDR1 KGHSH and CDR2 LQKENI. This chain's CDR3 is CASSPPGQYYNSPLHF. CDR3 nucleotides: TGTGCCAGCTCACCACCGGGACAGTACTATAATTCACCCCTCCACTTT.

This clone was found once. The chain joins TRBV7-3 to TRBJ1-1; TRBD1 might be the D (5 bases). This CDR3 has 14 residues. V was shortened by 2 bases and J by 1 base, with 8 bases between the two germline ends. Germline V gene lookup returns CDR1 SGHTA and CDR2 FQGTGA. The CDR3 region is CASSLQGGNTEAFF. CDR3 DNA sequence: TGTGCCAGCAGCTTACAGGGTGGGAACACTGAAGCTTTCTTT.

The gene calls are TRBV6-1 and TRBJ2-7; unclear D gene. Trimming removed 0 bases at V and 4 bases at J, with 7 bases between. Germline V CDR1 and CDR2: MNHNS, SASEGT. The CDR3 totals 13 residues. The CDR3 reads CASSEASLYEQYF. In DNA, the CDR3 is TGTGCCAGCAGTGAAGCAAGTCTATACGAGCAGTACTTC.

The chain employs TRBV29-1 and TRBJ2-1, with 8 positions matching TRBD1. This CDR3 is 14 amino acids long. The germline gives CDR1 SQVTM, CDR2 ANQGSEA. The V gene end was trimmed by 5 bases and the J gene end by 0 bases; junction bases not matched to a gene: 3. The CDR3 spells CSVRDRSSYNEQFF. CDR3 bases: TGCAGCGTTAGGGACAGGAGCTCCTACAATGAGCAGTTCTTC.

This clone was seen a few times. V and J are TRBV11-1 and TRBJ2-2; 11 bases fit TRBD2. There are 16 residues in the CDR3. The V and J ends lost 3 bases and 5 bases, in that order; junction bases with no gene match: 5. The V gene's germline CDR1 is SGHAT and CDR2 FQDESV (reference sequence). Written as DNA, the CDR3 is TGTGCCAGCAGCTTCGCTAGCGGGGGGTTTACCGGGGAGCTGTTTTTT. Translation gives CASSFASGGFTGELFF.

The chain recombines TRBV7-8 with TRBJ2-5; TRBD1 might be the D (6 bases). CDR1 SGHVS and CDR2 FQNEAQ come from the germline V gene. V lost 4 bases to trimming and J lost 5 bases, with 14 bases between them. This CDR3 is built from 14 residues. The CDR3 bases are TGTGCCAGCAGCTCAGGGGATTGGGGGGAGACCCAGTACTTC. Its protein is CASSSGDWGETQYF.

The genes are TRBV4-1 and TRBJ1-2; D is perhaps TRBD1 (6 bases). This CDR3 is 15 amino acids long. Germline V CDR1 and CDR2: MGHRA, YSYEKL. Between the trimmed V and J ends, which lost 4 bases and 3 bases, there was a span of 15 bases. The CDR3 reads CASSPGVGADYGYTF. The DNA of the CDR3 is TGCGCCAGCAGCCCAGGGGTAGGGGCCGACTATGGCTACACCTTC.

The gene calls are TRBV28 and TRBJ2-7; D possibly corresponds to TRBD2 (6 bases). Germline-derived CDR1 and CDR2 are MDHEN and SYDVKM. The CDR3 is 13 residues long. V was clipped by 8 bases and J by 0 bases, with 11 bases between them. For the CDR3, the DNA is TGTGCCAGCGATGGAGGGCTCTCCTACGAGCAGTACTTC. It codes for CASDGGLSYEQYF.

The chain combines TRBV30 with TRBJ1-3; no firm D call. With 5 bases removed from V and 3 bases from J, the gap between germline ends came to 17 bases. This CDR3 has 15 residues. Germline-derived CDR1 and CDR2 are GTSNPN and SVGIG (reference sequence). The CDR3 nucleotides read TGTGCCTGGTCATCGAGGGAGTTGGATGGAAACACCATATATTTT. Amino acids: CAWSSRELDGNTIYF. Together with reference TRBV30 and TRBJ1-3, the CDR3 gives the full variable domain: SQTIHQWPATLVQPVGSPLSLECTVEGTSNPNLYWYRQAAGRGLQLLFYSVGIGQISSEVPQNLSASRPQDRQFILSSKKLLLSDSGFYLCAWSSRELDGNTIYFGEGSWLTVV.

The CDR3 protein is CASSLNRGTGFGANVLTF. In DNA form, the CDR3 reads TGTGCCAGCAGCTTAAATAGAGGAACAGGGTTCGGGGCCAACGTCCTGACTTTC. The chain employs TRBV7-3 and TRBJ2-6, with D maybe TRBD1 (6 bases). The CDR3 is made up of 18 amino acids. Between the trimmed V and J ends, which lost 1 base and 4 bases, there was a span of 17 bases. Germline V gene sequence: CDR1 SGHTA, CDR2 FQGTGA.

This rearrangement joins TRBV18 to TRBJ1-1; D is perhaps TRBD1 (5 bases). The ends were cut back, 6 bases at V and 1 base at J, with 15 bases in the middle. Per germline, CDR1 KGHSH and CDR2 LQKENI. There are 15 residues in the CDR3. CDR3 protein: CASSGPTASNTEAFF. For the CDR3, the DNA is TGTGCCAGCTCGGGCCCGACAGCATCGAACACTGAAGCTTTCTTT.

The chain carries TRBV27 and TRBJ1-5; TRBD1 agrees at 7 bases. The CDR3 loop spans 15 amino acids. Germline V gene lookup returns CDR1 MNHEY and CDR2 SMNVEV (reference sequence). Losses at the gene ends were 2 bases for V and 7 bases for J; bases not matched to a gene: 8. The CDR3 sequence: CASSLTWDRGQPQHF. CDR3 bases: TGTGCCAGCAGTTTAACTTGGGACAGAGGGCAGCCCCAGCATTTT.

The J gene is TRBJ1-1, the V gene TRBV11-2, with TRBD1 identical over 7 bases. Germline CDR1 SGHAT, CDR2 FQNNGV. CDR3 size: 17 residues. The trim removed 7 bases at V and 1 base at J, leaving 15 bases unmatched. CDR3 nucleotides: TGTGCCAGCACCCCGGGGATGGCAGGGGGAAGGAACACTGAAGCTTTCTTT. Encoded protein: CASTPGMAGGRNTEAFF.

J is TRBJ2-7 and V is TRBV28; 7 bases are shared with TRBD1. This CDR3 contains 14 residues. Germline V gene sequence: CDR1 MDHEN, CDR2 SYDVKM. Germline trimming cut 2 bases from V and 6 bases from J; bases unmatched to any gene: 7. DNA of the CDR3: TGTGCCAGCAGTTTAGAACAAGACAGGGCCGAGCAGTACTTC. Translation gives CASSLEQDRAEQYF.

The chain has TRBV15 and TRBJ2-1, with TRBD2 identical over 11 bases. This CDR3 contains 15 residues. CDR1 is LNHNV and CDR2 is YYDKDF in the germline V gene (reference sequence). V was clipped by 7 bases and J by 4 bases; unmatched bases: 6. The CDR3 is CATTPGLAEYNEQFF. The CDR3 region has the DNA TGTGCCACCACACCGGGACTAGCGGAGTACAATGAGCAGTTCTTC.

This rearrangement joins TRBV27 to TRBJ2-1; perhaps TRBD2 as D (6 bases). The V gene lost 5 bases and the J gene lost 7 bases, with 24 bases spanning the gap. This CDR3 has 17 amino acids. Per the germline V gene, CDR1 is MNHEY and CDR2 is SMNVEV (reference sequence). CDR3 residues: CASSHGTGLRAKNEQFF. In DNA form, the CDR3 reads TGTGCCAGCAGTCACGGTACGGGACTGCGAGCAAAGAATGAGCAGTTCTTC.

V and J are TRBV30 and TRBJ2-2, with 9 bases aligning to TRBD1. The CDR3 is made up of 12 amino acids. Losses at the gene ends were 8 bases for V and 6 bases for J; bases not matched to a gene: 4. From germline, CDR1 is GTSNPN and CDR2 SVGIG (reference sequence). CDR3 DNA: TGTGCCAGTCGACAGGGGGCCGGGGAGCTGTTTTTT. It is translated as CASRQGAGELFF.

The rearrangement joins TRBV19 to TRBJ1-5; TRBD1 aligns across 7 bases. Trimming took 3 bases from V and 8 from J; bases not matched to a gene: 4. The CDR3 contains 13 residues. The germline gives CDR1 LNHDA, CDR2 SQIVND (reference sequence). The CDR3 here is CASSIGQGEPQHF. CDR3 coding DNA: TGTGCCAGTAGTATTGGTCAGGGGGAGCCCCAGCATTTT.

This chain uses TRBV29-1 with TRBJ2-1; tentatively, D is TRBD2 (7 bases). The CDR3 loop spans 13 amino acids. CDR1 is SQVTM and CDR2 is ANQGSEA in the germline V gene. V dropped 4 bases and J dropped 5 bases, with 12 bases sitting between them. CDR3 bases: TGCAGCGTTGTGCGGGGGCCAGACAATGAGCAGTTCTTC. Protein product: CSVVRGPDNEQFF.

The genes are TRBV7-9 and TRBJ1-2; TRBD1 matches at 11 bases. This CDR3 comprises 14 residues. Trimming at V came to 7 bases and at J to 3 bases, leaving 4 bases not matched to a gene. Germline CDR1 reads SEHNR; CDR2 reads FQNEAQ (reference sequence). This chain's CDR3 is CASTGTGGHYGYTF. CDR3 nucleotides: TGTGCCAGCACCGGGACAGGGGGTCACTATGGCTACACCTTC.

V gene TRBV11-3 combines with J gene TRBJ2-7, with 9 positions matching TRBD1. Looked up from germline, CDR1 is SGHNT and CDR2 is YENEEA. J gave up 1 base and V 1 base, and 2 bases lay outside the gene matches. This CDR3 is built from 15 residues. The CDR3 protein is CASSLGTGASYEQYF. CDR3 nucleotide sequence: TGTGCCAGCAGCTTAGGGACAGGGGCTTCCTACGAGCAGTACTTC. Together with reference TRBV11-3 and TRBJ2-7, the CDR3 gives the full variable domain: EAGVVQSPRYKIIEKKQPVAFWCNPISGHNTLYWYLQNLGQGPELLIRYENEEAVDDSQLPKDRFSAERLKGVDSTLKIQPAELGDSAVYLCASSLGTGASYEQYFGPGTRLTVT.

V usage is TRBV5-1 and J usage is TRBJ1-2, with 8 bases fitting TRBD1. This CDR3 has 14 amino acids. Germline V gives CDR1 SGHRS, CDR2 YFSETQ. V shed 4 bases and J 2 bases; nucleotides not matched to a gene: 4. DNA of the CDR3: TGCGCCAGCAGCCAAGGACAGGGAAACTATGGCTACACCTTC. This gives the protein CASSQGQGNYGYTF.

The chain has TRBV6-4 and TRBJ2-5; D not resolved. V was trimmed by 8 bases and J by 3 bases, leaving 4 bases between them. CDR3 length: 10 residues. Germline loops: CDR1 MRHNA, CDR2 SNTAGT. Here the CDR3 DNA reads TGTGCCAGCGTTAAAGAGACCCAGTACTTC. This encodes CASVKETQYF.

The rearrangement joins TRBV11-2 to TRBJ2-7; 9 nucleotides align to TRBD2. Germline V CDR1 and CDR2: SGHAT, FQNNGV. The V segment lost 0 bases and the J segment 2 bases; nucleotides outside the gene matches: 5. This CDR3 has 16 residues. CDR3: CASSLDLASGTYEQYF. CDR3 nucleotides: TGTGCCAGCAGCTTAGATCTGGCTAGCGGGACCTACGAGCAGTACTTC.

The chain joins TRBV7-2 to TRBJ1-1; D gene uncertain. V shed 3 bases and J shed 1 base, with 9 bases lying between them. The V gene's germline CDR1 is SGHTA and CDR2 FQGNSA. The CDR3 runs to 14 residues. Here the CDR3 reads CASSLSQANTEAFF. The CDR3, as DNA: TGTGCCAGCAGCTTGAGTCAGGCGAACACTGAAGCTTTCTTT.

J is TRBJ2-7 and V is TRBV7-8; the match to TRBD1 covers 8 bases. V lost 5 bases and J lost 0; bases outside the gene matches: 6. Looked up from germline, CDR1 is SGHVS and CDR2 is FQNEAQ. This CDR3 has 15 residues. DNA for the CDR3: TGTGCCAGCAGCCCCGGGACAGGAAACTCCTACGAGCAGTACTTC. Its translation is CASSPGTGNSYEQYF.